This T cell receptor (beta chain) was observed in a study of T cell changes during pregnancy in multiple sclerosis. The CDR3 spans 13 residues. Germline V gene data show CDR1 as PRHDT and CDR2 as FYEKMQ (reference sequence). The germline V and J ends were trimmed by 0 bases and 5 bases, with 7 bases remaining between them. Method: immunoSEQ multiplex PCR; TCRdb's copy keeps in-frame clones and lacks some. Here the sample spans 45,000 to 60,000 clones, 85% to 90% being singletons. The receptor was derived from a female donor with multiple sclerosis, enrolled in a pregnancy study. The sequenced sample was CD8+ T cells from peripheral blood mononuclear cells, obtained in the second trimester of pregnancy. The V and J genes are TRBV13 and TRBJ2-5, with TRBD1 as a possible D gene (5 bases). CDR3 loop: CASSLGGLETQYF. CDR3 bases: TGTGCCAGCAGCTTAGGGGGGCTGGAGACCCAGTACTTC.